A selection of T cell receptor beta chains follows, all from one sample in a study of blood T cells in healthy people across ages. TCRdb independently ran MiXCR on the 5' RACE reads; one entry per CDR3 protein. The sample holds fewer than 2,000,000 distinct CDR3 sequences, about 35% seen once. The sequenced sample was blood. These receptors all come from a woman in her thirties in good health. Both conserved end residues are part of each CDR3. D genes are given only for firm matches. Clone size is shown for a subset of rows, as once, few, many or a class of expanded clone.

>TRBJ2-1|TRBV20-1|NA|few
CSARGVGQGGQSYNEQFF
TGCAGTGCCAGAGGTGTTGGGCAGGGGGGCCAATCCTACAATGAGCAGTTCTTC
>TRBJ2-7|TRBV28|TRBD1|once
CASSSDAPGTASYEQYF
TGTGCCAGCAGTTCAGACGCGCCCGGGACAGCCTCCTACGAGCAGTACTTC
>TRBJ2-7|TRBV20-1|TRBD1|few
CSARSSTGEVLGQYF
TGCAGTGCTAGATCCTCGACAGGGGAAGTTTTGGGGCAGTACTTC
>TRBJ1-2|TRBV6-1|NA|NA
CASSEAGFGGLYGYTF
TGTGCCAGCAGTGAAGCGGGGTTTGGGGGGCTCTATGGCTACACCTTC
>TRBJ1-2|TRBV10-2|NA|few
CASGLGVSGYTF
TGCGCCAGCGGGCTCGGGGTGAGCGGCTACACCTTC
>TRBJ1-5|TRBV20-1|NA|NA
CSASILGGVDQPQHF
TGCAGTGCTAGTATATTGGGGGGTGTAGATCAGCCCCAGCATTTT
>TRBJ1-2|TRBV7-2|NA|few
CASSFYTYGYTF
TGTGCCAGCAGCTTTTATACCTATGGCTACACCTTC
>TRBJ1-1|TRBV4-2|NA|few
CASSHPGEDTEAFF
TGTGCCAGCAGCCACCCGGGGGAGGACACTGAAGCTTTCTTT
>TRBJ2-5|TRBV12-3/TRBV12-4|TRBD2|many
CASSRRGRRETQYF
TGTGCCAGCAGTCGCCGCGGGAGGAGAGAGACCCAGTACTTC
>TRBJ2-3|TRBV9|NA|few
CASSYRESTDTQYF
TGTGCCAGCTCTTACAGAGAGAGCACAGATACGCAGTATTTT
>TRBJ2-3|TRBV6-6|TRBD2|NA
CASDGEREDTDTQYF
TGTGCCAGCGATGGAGAGCGGGAGGACACAGATACGCAGTATTTT
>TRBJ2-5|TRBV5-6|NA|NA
CASRMGLQETQYF
TGTGCCAGCAGGATGGGACTCCAAGAGACCCAGTACTTC
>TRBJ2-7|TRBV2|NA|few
CASSYGTDTYEQYF
TGTGCCAGCAGTTACGGGACGGATACCTACGAGCAGTACTTC
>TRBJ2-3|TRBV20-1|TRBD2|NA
CSARDFSAGVRTDTQYF
TGCAGTGCTAGAGATTTCTCAGCGGGAGTACGGACAGATACGCAGTATTTT
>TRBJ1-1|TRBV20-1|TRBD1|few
CSVPFQGGWNMNTEAFF
TGCAGTGTTCCGTTCCAGGGGGGCTGGAACATGAACACTGAAGCTTTCTTT
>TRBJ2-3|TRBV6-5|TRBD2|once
CASSPDFWGGKDTQYF
TGTGCCAGCAGCCCCGACTTTTGGGGGGGGAAAGATACGCAGTATTTT
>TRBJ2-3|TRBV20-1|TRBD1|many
CSADRGVTDTQYF
TGCAGTGCCGACAGGGGGGTCACAGATACGCAGTATTTT
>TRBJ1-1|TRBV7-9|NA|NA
CTSQMNTVAFF
TGTACCAGTCAGATGAACACTGTAGCTTTCTTT
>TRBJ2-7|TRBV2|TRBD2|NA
CASSEPLAGVHYEQYF
TGTGCCAGCAGTGAGCCACTAGCGGGGGTCCACTACGAGCAGTACTTC
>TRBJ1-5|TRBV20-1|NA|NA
CSARAGTDQPQHF
TGCAGTGCTAGAGCGGGGACCGATCAGCCCCAGCATTTT
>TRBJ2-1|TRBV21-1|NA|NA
CASTQDPYNEQFF
TGTGCCAGCACTCAGGACCCCTACAATGAGCAGTTCTTC
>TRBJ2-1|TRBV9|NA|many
CASDRQGSGNEQFF
TGTGCCAGCGATCGCCAGGGGTCGGGCAATGAGCAGTTCTTC
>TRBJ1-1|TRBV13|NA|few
CASSLERGNTEAFF
TGTGCCAGCAGCTTAGAGAGGGGGAACACTGAAGCTTTCTTT
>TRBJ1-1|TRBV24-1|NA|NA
CATSDSERGEDTEAFF
TGTGCCACCAGTGATTCGGAGAGGGGAGAGGACACTGAAGCTTTCTTT
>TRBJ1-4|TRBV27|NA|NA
CASSSSRGIFEKLFF
TGTGCCAGCAGTTCATCGAGGGGTATTTTTGAAAAACTGTTTTTT
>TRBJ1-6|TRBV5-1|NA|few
CASSLNTGTVNSPLHF
TGCGCCAGCAGCTTGAATACGGGTACGGTGAATTCACCCCTCCACTTT
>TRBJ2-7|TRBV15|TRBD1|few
CATSTHRGEQYF
TGTGCCACCAGCACCCACAGGGGCGAGCAGTACTTC
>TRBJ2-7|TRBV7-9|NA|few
CASSLLFSSYEQYF
TGTGCCAGCAGCTTATTATTTTCATCCTACGAGCAGTACTTC
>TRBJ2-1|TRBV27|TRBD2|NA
CASSPSTSGRWNEQFF
TGTGCCAGCAGTCCATCGACTAGCGGGAGATGGAATGAGCAGTTCTTC
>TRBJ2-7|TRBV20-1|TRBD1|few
CSARIDRGYEQYF
TGCAGTGCTAGGATAGACAGGGGCTACGAGCAGTACTTC
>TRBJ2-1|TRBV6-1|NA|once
CASRSRIRINEQFF
TGTGCCAGCAGGTCCCGGATTAGAATAAATGAGCAGTTCTTC
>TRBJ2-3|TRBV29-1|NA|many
CSVEGSILGISTDTQYF
TGCAGCGTTGAAGGTTCTATTCTCGGGATAAGCACAGATACGCAGTATTTT
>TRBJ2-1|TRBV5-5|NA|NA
CASSLVPAESSYNEQFF
TGTGCCAGCAGCTTGGTCCCAGCGGAGAGCTCCTACAATGAGCAGTTCTTC
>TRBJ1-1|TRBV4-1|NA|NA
CASSQDGYSPNTEAFF
TGCGCCAGCAGCCAAGATGGGTATTCACCTAACACTGAAGCTTTCTTT
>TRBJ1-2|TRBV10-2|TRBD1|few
CASSPDRAGYGYTF
TGCGCCAGCAGTCCCGACAGGGCGGGCTATGGCTACACCTTC
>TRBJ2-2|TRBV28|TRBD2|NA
CASNSWGTSGMNTGELFF
TGTGCCAGCAATTCCTGGGGGACTAGCGGGATGAACACCGGGGAGCTGTTTTTT
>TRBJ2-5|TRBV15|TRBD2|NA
CATSRDLDSGGWMGRETQYF
TGTGCCACCAGCAGAGATTTAGATAGCGGGGGGTGGATGGGTCGAGAGACCCAGTACTTC
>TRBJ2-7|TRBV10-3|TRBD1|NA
CAISDLRGPNNEQYF
TGTGCCATCAGTGACCTCAGGGGGCCAAACAACGAGCAGTACTTC
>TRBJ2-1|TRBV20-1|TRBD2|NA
CSARTSVNEQFF
TGCAGTGCTCGGACTAGCGTTAATGAGCAGTTCTTC
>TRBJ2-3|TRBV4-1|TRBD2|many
CASSQAPSGGTTDTQYF
TGCGCCAGCAGCCAAGCTCCGTCGGGGGGTACCACAGATACGCAGTATTTT
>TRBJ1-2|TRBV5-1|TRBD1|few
CASSPDRGDNYGYTF
TGCGCCAGCAGCCCAGACAGGGGCGACAACTATGGCTACACCTTC